This T cell receptor (beta chain) was sequenced for a study of T cell responses to AZD1222 COVID-19 vaccine. Trimming left V 2 bases short and J 4 bases short, with 6 bases between. The CDR3 extends over 12 amino acids. The germline V gene has CDR1 GTSNPN and CDR2 SVGIG (reference sequence). The table came from immunoSEQ multiplex PCR; TCRdb's copy has only in-frame clones and leaves some out. The sample lists roughly 93,000 clones; under 90% were seen once. The study, taken as a whole, reports: Unmutated variant regions are reportedly targeted by nearly half of spike-specific TCRs. Donors were chiefly white British, with a greater number of females, and clonal diversity was perhaps underestimated. Spike-specific TCR breadth and depth both grew after two AZD1222 doses. Sampling captured repertoires only after the peak T cell response.

About this clone: Its antigen is unidentified.

Here the sequenced sample was peripheral blood, taken on day 0 of MenACWY control vaccination. The rearrangement uses TRBV30 and TRBJ1-3; D is unresolved. The TCR sequence derives from an adult in good health. DNA for the CDR3: TGTGCCTGGAGTCCGGCGGGAAACACCATATATTTT. Translating it yields CAWSPAGNTIYF.